Here is one T cell receptor (beta chain) with its context. Its antigen is still unknown. Splitting of each subset's genomic DNA was done evenly across several immunoSEQ plates. Produced via immunoSEQ multiplex PCR; TCRdb's table is partial and in-frame only. The table records 2,500,000 or so clones, roughly 93% of them present only once. Memory CD4+ cells were the fraction left after CD45RA+ naive selection. This sample was taken from a study of shared clonotypes between healthy human individuals. General observations from the study: Rarefaction analysis demonstrated incomplete sorted-subset sequencing notwithstanding large depth. Among a few donors, roughly 5% of naive CD4 clonotypes were found in common.

V was shortened by 3 bases and J by 0 bases, with 9 bases between the two germline ends. The CDR3 is 15 amino acids. The germline V gene has CDR1 SEHNR and CDR2 FQNEAQ (reference sequence). This chain connects TRBV7-9 to TRBJ1-3; D ambiguous. The receptor was derived from a man aged 18 to 30 in good health. Some clones in this sample may be carry-over from other donors' samples. The specimen sequenced was naive CD4+ T cells from PBMCs. Subset: CD45RA+ positively selected. CDR3 loop: CASSFHTDSGNTIYF. The CDR3 DNA is TGTGCCAGCAGCTTTCACACAGACTCTGGAAACACCATATATTTT.